The 7 T cell receptor beta chains given below trace back to one sample, sequenced in a study of cytomegalovirus exposure and HLA in healthy donors. The primer mix had 60 Vbeta and 13 Jbeta primers. The assay was immunoSEQ multiplex PCR, and TCRdb's table has in-frame clones only and misses some. Of around 170,000 clones listed, over 75% were seen once; the top ten hold approximately 1.2%. The sequenced material came from PBMCs. The receptors originated from a man aged 45 to 65 in good health and CMV-seropositive.

This chain joins TRBV7-8 and TRBJ2-5; TRBD2 is a possible D gene (6 bases). This CDR3 contains 14 residues. The V gene lost 3 bases and the J gene lost 5 bases, with 13 bases spanning the gap. Germline lookup yields CDR1 SGHVS and CDR2 FQNEAQ. CDR3 DNA: TGTGCCAGCAGCTTGGGCGGGGTATTGGAGACCCAGTACTTC. Protein sequence: CASSLGGVLETQYF.

The genes are TRBV28 and TRBJ2-7, with 8 bases matching TRBD2. J gave up 1 base and V 5 bases, and 7 bases lay outside the gene matches. Germline loops: CDR1 MDHEN, CDR2 SYDVKM. This CDR3 region has 15 residues. In nucleotides, the CDR3 is TGTGCCAGCAGTCTCGGGGGGGGGAAGTCCTACGAGCAGTACTTC. Its translation: CASSLGGGKSYEQYF.

The chain couples TRBV2 to TRBJ1-1; TRBD1 matches at 8 bases. V lost 6 bases to trimming and J lost 4 bases; unmatched junction nucleotides: 10. The CDR3 extends over 15 amino acids. Germline values: CDR1 SNHLY, CDR2 FYNNEI. The CDR3: CASSDGTGLGTEAFF. CDR3 in DNA: TGTGCCAGCAGCGACGGGACAGGCTTGGGCACTGAAGCTTTCTTT.

The rearrangement joins TRBV28 to TRBJ1-2; D is undetermined. Germline CDR1 reads MDHEN; CDR2 reads SYDVKM. The CDR3 length is 18 residues. The germline V and J ends were trimmed by 7 bases and 3 bases, with 27 bases remaining between them. CDR3 in amino acids: CASNRSSFKVLAYYGYTF. The CDR3, as DNA: TGTGCCAGCAACCGGAGCAGTTTCAAGGTGCTGGCGTACTATGGCTACACCTTC.

The sample holds one count of this clone. The gene calls are TRBV2 and TRBJ1-1, with TRBD1 as a possible D gene (5 bases). In germline, CDR1 is SNHLY, CDR2 FYNNEI. The ends were cut back, 5 bases at V and 5 bases at J, with 15 bases in the middle. The CDR3 length is 14 residues. The CDR3: CASSLRGGGTEAFF. The CDR3 nucleotides are TGTGCCAGCAGTCTAAGGGGTGGAGGGACTGAAGCTTTCTTT.

This chain uses TRBV30 with TRBJ2-7, with D possibly being TRBD1 (5 bases). This CDR3 is 12 amino acids long. Germline values: CDR1 GTSNPN, CDR2 SVGIG (reference sequence). The ends were cut back, 4 bases at V and 5 bases at J, with 12 bases in the middle. CDR3 nucleotides: TGTGCCTGGAATGCAGGGTCTCACGAGCAGTACTTC. This gives the protein CAWNAGSHEQYF.

J is TRBJ2-5 and V is TRBV5-4; D is possibly TRBD2 (5 bases). V lost 4 bases, J lost 5 bases, and 18 bases lay in between. The CDR3 extends over 15 amino acids. Germline assignment: CDR1 SGHNT and CDR2 YYREEE (reference sequence). The CDR3 sequence: CASSLPPRGEETQYF. The CDR3 region has the DNA TGTGCCAGCAGCCTCCCACCCCGGGGTGAGGAGACCCAGTACTTC.